This T cell receptor beta chain was sequenced during a study of cytomegalovirus exposure and HLA in healthy donors. Study results and limitations: Later analysis demonstrated an association between a missense DCLRE1C variant and TCR beta V- and J-gene trimming. Later analysis suggested most CMV-associated TCR beta chains were HLA-restricted.

Primers included in the PCR were 60 Vbeta and 13 Jbeta primers. Authors' data handling: An analysis that came later counted some 81 million unique TCR beta chains, approximately 10 million shared. Method: immunoSEQ multiplex PCR; TCRdb's copy keeps in-frame clones and lacks some. Clone size and V and J calls were adopted from that table, with D and trimming inferred from the DNA. The sample yields over 70,000 clones, approximately 69% seen once. V trimming: 6 bases; J trimming: 3 bases; junction bases outside the gene matches: 7. The CDR3 length is 13 residues. Germline V lookup: CDR1 SQVTM, CDR2 ANQGSEA. Details on this clone: Its specificity is unknown.

This chain joins TRBV29-1 and TRBJ1-1; 7 nucleotides agree with TRBD1. The TCR sequence derives from a man younger than 45 in good health and CMV-seropositive. The source material was PBMCs. CDR3: CSVHQGGDTEAFF. CDR3 DNA sequence: TGCAGCGTCCACCAGGGGGGTGACACTGAAGCTTTCTTT.